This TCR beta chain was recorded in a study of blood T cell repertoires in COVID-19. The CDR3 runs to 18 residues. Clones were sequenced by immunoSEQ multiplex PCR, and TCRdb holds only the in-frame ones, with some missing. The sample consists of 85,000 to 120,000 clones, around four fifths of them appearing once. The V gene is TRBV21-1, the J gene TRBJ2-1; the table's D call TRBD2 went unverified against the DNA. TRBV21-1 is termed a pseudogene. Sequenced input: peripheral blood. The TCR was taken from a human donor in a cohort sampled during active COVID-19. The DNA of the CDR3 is TGTGCCAGCAGCAAAGTAAAGACTAGCGTTAGCTCCTACAATGAGCAGTTCTTC. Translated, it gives CASSKVKTSVSSYNEQFF.